The clone carrying this T cell receptor beta chain was seen a handful of times. Its matching antigen is unknown. TCRbeta library preparation incorporated unique molecular identifiers. MiXCR, applied by TCRdb to the PCR reads, yields one record per CDR3 protein. The repertoire consists of fewer than 400,000 distinct CDR3 sequences, with roughly 21% occurring once and the leading ten covering approximately 11%. These data originate in a study of T-cell reconstitution after alpha-beta-depleted transplantation in children. The germline gives CDR1 MRHNA, CDR2 SNTAGT. The CDR3 is 14 amino acids. V lost 4 bases to trimming and J lost 3 bases, with 11 bases between them. Study-wide results and limits: From surviving recipient T cells and thymic progenitors came the high day-60 TCRbeta diversity observed in some patients. Newly produced T cells mostly accounted for T-cell counts and diversity one year post-transplant. Two months or so post-transplant, alpha-beta T cells reportedly derived from several hundred expanded graft clones.

Specimen: PBMCs, mostly from graft donor cells, collected 180 days after TCRalphabeta/CD19-depleted stem cell transplant. The receptor's source is a male patient aged 10-17 years who had a stem cell transplant for acute lymphoblastic leukemia, so the T cells may come from the graft donor. V gene TRBV6-4 combines with J gene TRBJ2-3; maybe TRBD2 (5 bases). As DNA, the CDR3 is TGTGCCAGCAGTGCCGTCGAGGGAACAGATACGCAGTATTTT. Translated, it gives CASSAVEGTDTQYF.